Sequencing of this TCR beta chain was carried out in a study of blood T cell repertoires in COVID-19. Study in general: Whether acute or convalescent, the COVID-19 samples came from the United States, Italy and Spain. PBMCs, B-cell-depleted T cells, or T cells were the source of the cDNA or gDNA that made up the material.

J lost 4 bases, V lost 6 bases, and 5 bases had no gene match. The length of the CDR3 is 15 residues. CDR1 LNHDA and CDR2 SQIVND come from the germline V gene (reference sequence). In the authors' workflow: It was from reference gene primer amplification that nucleated cell counts were estimated. The table came from immunoSEQ multiplex PCR; TCRdb's copy has only in-frame clones and leaves some out. The DNA was the basis for D and trimming; V, J and clone size are from that table. The sample records about 69,000 clones, 85% to 90% being singletons. The sequencing input was peripheral blood. The clonotype originates from a man in his fifties or sixties with acute or convalescent COVID-19. The chain couples TRBV19 to TRBJ2-2, with TRBD1 identical over 10 bases. DNA of the CDR3: TGTGCCAGTAGGACGACAGGGGGCAGCACCGGGGAGCTGTTTTTT. This encodes CASRTTGGSTGELFF.